One sample yielded the 23 T cell receptor beta chains listed below, sequenced in a study of T cells in Graves' hyperthyroidism and ophthalmopathy. TCR beta CDR3 regions were amplified from RNA. The HTBI primer set drove a first-round RT-PCR of the TCR CDR3. TCRdb recomputed calls from the multiplex PCR reads with MiXCR, one row per CDR3 protein. The data show about 840,000 distinct CDR3 sequences, approximately 40% seen once. The sample consisted of blood. Receptors were obtained from a man aged 18 to 30 with Graves' hyperthyroidism.

The chain recombines TRBV15 with TRBJ1-5; D unclear. Per the germline V gene, CDR1 is LNHNV and CDR2 is YYDKDF (reference sequence). CDR3 size: 11 residues. Trimming shortened V by 3 bases and J by 9 bases, and 6 bases separated the two germline ends. The CDR3 DNA is TGTGCCACCAGCAGTTTAGGGCCCCAGCATTTT. Residues: CATSSLGPQHF. Full variable domain (outside the CDR3, taken from reference TRBV15 and TRBJ1-5): DAMVIQNPRYQVTQFGKPVTLSCSQTLNHNVMYWYQQKSSQAPKLLFHYYDKDFNNEADTPDNFQSRRPNTSFCFLDIRSPGLGDTAMYLCATSSLGPQHFGDGTRLSIL.

The chain uses TRBV2 and TRBJ2-7; 13 nucleotides agree with TRBD2. This CDR3 spans 15 amino acids. Germline CDR1 is SNHLY and CDR2 is FYNNEI. The V segment lost 7 bases and the J segment 3 bases; nucleotides outside the gene matches: 6. This CDR3 is CASKLAGGIGYEQYF. In DNA form, the CDR3 reads TGTGCCAGCAAACTAGCGGGGGGGATAGGCTACGAGCAGTACTTC.

The chain uses TRBV11-3 and TRBJ2-2, with D uncertain. V lost 5 bases and J 5 bases, leaving 12 bases between the germline ends. The germline V gene has CDR1 SGHNT and CDR2 YENEEA. This CDR3 is built from 14 residues. CDR3 sequence: CASSPEQITGELFF. Here the CDR3 DNA reads TGTGCCAGCAGCCCAGAACAGATAACCGGGGAGCTGTTTTTT. The full variable domain, with the rest looked up from reference TRBV11-3 and TRBJ2-2, is EAGVVQSPRYKIIEKKQPVAFWCNPISGHNTLYWYLQNLGQGPELLIRYENEEAVDDSQLPKDRFSAERLKGVDSTLKIQPAELGDSAVYLCASSPEQITGELFFGEGSRLTVL.

The chain combines TRBV29-1 with TRBJ1-1; D might be TRBD1 (5 bases). The V gene's germline CDR1 is SQVTM and CDR2 ANQGSEA. The CDR3 consists of 12 residues. Trimming left V 8 bases short and J 1 base short, with 11 bases between. The CDR3 DNA reads as TGCAGCTTCCAGGGCGGGAACACTGAAGCTTTCTTT. This sequence encodes CSFQGGNTEAFF.

This clonotype was counted ten times or more. The chain carries TRBV29-1 and TRBJ2-7; tentatively, D is TRBD2 (7 bases). The CDR3 consists of 14 residues. V gave up 4 bases and J gave up 2 bases, with 15 bases separating them. Germline V gene lookup returns CDR1 SQVTM and CDR2 ANQGSEA. The CDR3 loop is CSVARGASTYEQYF. The CDR3 DNA is TGCAGCGTTGCTCGGGGGGCTAGCACCTACGAGCAGTACTTC.

This clonotype was counted ten times or more. The chain carries TRBV25-1 and TRBJ1-5; 9 bases are a match to TRBD1. The germline V gene encodes CDR1 MGHDK and CDR2 SYGVNS. Trimming took 6 bases from V and 4 from J; bases not matched to a gene: 10. The CDR3 runs 16 residues. DNA for the CDR3: TGTGCCAGCAGGCCGATCCCGGGGACAGGGAATCAGCCCCAGCATTTT. Translating it yields CASRPIPGTGNQPQHF.

This clonotype was seen ten or more times. The V gene is TRBV10-1, the J gene TRBJ1-1, with 7 bases that match TRBD1. This CDR3 is 14 amino acids long. The germline gives CDR1 WNHNN, CDR2 SYGVQD (reference sequence). Losses at the gene ends were 0 bases for V and 4 bases for J; bases not matched to a gene: 2. CDR3 sequence: CASSESAGGTEAFF. For the CDR3, the DNA is TGCGCCAGCAGTGAGTCTGCAGGGGGCACTGAAGCTTTCTTT.

The chain couples TRBV7-8 to TRBJ1-3; D is undetermined. The CDR3 has 17 residues. Trimming took 4 bases from V and 3 from J, leaving 19 bases between them. Germline V gene lookup returns CDR1 SGHVS and CDR2 FQNEAQ. The DNA of the CDR3 is TGTGCCAGCAGCTCTCCCCCAGTCGCGGGATATGGAAACACCATATATTTT. It is translated as CASSSPPVAGYGNTIYF.

There are a few counts of this clonotype. The chain couples TRBV20-1 to TRBJ2-7; 13 bases are shared with TRBD2. Trimming removed 6 bases from V and 5 bases from J; junction bases left unmatched: 4. Germline CDR1 and CDR2: DFQATT and SNEGSKA (reference sequence). The CDR3 is 13 amino acids. DNA of the CDR3: TGCAGTGCCTCGACTAGCGGGAGGAACGAGCAGTACTTC. Amino acid sequence: CSASTSGRNEQYF.

With regard to this clonotype: Possible read error: a much larger clone is one base away. The rearrangement links TRBV7-6 to TRBJ2-7; D uncertain. V lost 0 bases, J lost 9 bases, and 12 bases lay in between. The CDR3 loop spans 13 amino acids. CDR1 and CDR2 from the germline V gene are SGHVS and FNYEAQ. CDR3 in amino acids: CASSLAPVDGQYF. The CDR3, as DNA: TGTGCCAGCAGCTTAGCTCCAGTCGACGGGCAGTACTTC.

This clonotype was counted only a few times. The chain has TRBV19 and TRBJ2-6, with 7 positions matching TRBD2. This CDR3 has 15 residues. Germline V gene data show CDR1 as LNHDA and CDR2 as SQIVND (reference sequence). V lost 8 bases to trimming and J lost 8 bases; unmatched junction nucleotides: 12. CDR3 sequence (DNA): TGTGCCAGTCGGGACGGGGGGTACAACCCCAACGTCCTGACTTTC. Translating it yields CASRDGGYNPNVLTF.

This clonotype was detected a few times. The chain carries TRBV5-4 and TRBJ1-2; 11 bases line up with TRBD1. This CDR3 comprises 15 residues. The germline gives CDR1 SGHNT, CDR2 YYREEE (reference sequence). The J segment lost 4 bases and the V segment lost 5 bases, leaving 7 bases of the junction unmatched. Here the CDR3 DNA reads TGTGCCAGCAGACTCGGGACAGGGGGGGGCTATGGCTACACCTTC. This sequence encodes CASRLGTGGGYGYTF.

The rearrangement joins TRBV20-1 to TRBJ1-2, with 7 positions matching TRBD1. Trimming at V came to 3 bases and at J to 8 bases, leaving 3 bases not matched to a gene. The germline gives CDR1 DFQATT, CDR2 SNEGSKA (reference sequence). There are 11 residues in the CDR3. CDR3 sequence: CSASYRGGYTF. The CDR3 nucleotides read TGCAGTGCTAGTTACAGGGGAGGCTACACCTTC.

The chain recombines TRBV4-1 with TRBJ1-1; 7 bases are shared with TRBD1. Germline CDR1 and CDR2: MGHRA and YSYEKL. The V gene end was trimmed by 0 bases and the J gene end by 1 base; junction bases not matched to a gene: 5. The length of the CDR3 is 16 residues. CDR3 protein: CASSQEQGPTNTEAFF. DNA for the CDR3: TGCGCCAGCAGCCAAGAACAGGGGCCTACGAACACTGAAGCTTTCTTT.

For this clonotype: One end of the junction does not line up with germline, which may come from a read error. The chain carries TRBV19 and TRBJ2-6, with D possibly matching TRBD1 (6 bases). There are 16 residues in the CDR3. The germline V gene has CDR1 LNHDA and CDR2 SQIVND (reference sequence). Written as DNA, the CDR3 is TGTGCCAGTAGTGTAGATCAGGGGAGTGGGGCCAACGTCCTGACTTTC. Protein sequence: CASSVDQGSGANVLTF.

A remark on this clonotype: At one of its ends the junction is not consistent with the germline gene, which may arise from a read error. The DNA for the CDR3 is TGTGCCAGCTCGCGACAGTTCTATGGCTACACCTTC. It specifies CASSRQFYGYTF. The rearrangement joins TRBV10-2 to TRBJ1-2; D is possibly TRBD1 (5 bases). The CDR3 has 12 amino acids. Germline lookup yields CDR1 WSHSY and CDR2 SAAADI.

This sequence joins TRBV9 and TRBJ2-7; a possible D gene is TRBD1 (5 bases). This CDR3 has 13 amino acids. Germline CDR1 is SGDLS and CDR2 is YYNGEE. V lost 4 bases and J 6 bases, leaving 14 bases between the germline ends. The CDR3 nucleotides read TGTGCCAGCAGCACGAGACAGCCTTCCGAGCAGTACTTC. Encoded protein: CASSTRQPSEQYF.

This clonotype was found a few times. The genes are TRBV12-3 or TRBV12-4 and TRBJ2-2; D is unclear. V lost 3 bases, J lost 8 bases, and 19 bases lay in between. The CDR3 is 16 residues long. The CDR3 loop is CASSLWPRTDKGELFF. The CDR3 coding sequence is TGTGCCAGCAGTTTGTGGCCCCGGACGGATAAGGGGGAGCTGTTTTTT.

This clonotype was detected a few times. The rearrangement links TRBV11-2 to TRBJ1-6, with 9 positions matching TRBD1. Germline V gene lookup returns CDR1 SGHAT and CDR2 FQNNGV. The length of the CDR3 is 14 residues. Germline trimming cut 6 bases from V and 7 bases from J; bases unmatched to any gene: 4. CDR3: CASSWDRENSPLHF. The CDR3 region has the DNA TGTGCCAGCAGTTGGGACAGGGAGAATTCACCCCTCCACTTT.

This clonotype was detected once. The germline gene is not matched at one end of the junction; a read error may be the cause. The genes are TRBV7-2 and TRBJ2-7, with TRBD1 as a possible D gene (6 bases). Germline values: CDR1 SGHTA, CDR2 FQGNSA. The CDR3 length is 14 residues. CDR3 residues: CASSSQGCDYEQYF. CDR3 in DNA: TGCGCCAGCAGCTCACAGGGATGTGATTACGAGCAGTACTTC.

This clonotype turned up a few times. The chain uses TRBV12-3 or TRBV12-4 and TRBJ2-5, with D unresolved. Deletions cut 8 bases from V and 0 bases from J, with 7 bases between. CDR3 length equals 12 residues. CDR3 amino acids: CASSRHQETQYF. The DNA for the CDR3 is TGTGCCAGCTCGAGGCACCAAGAGACCCAGTACTTC.

This clonotype was seen ten or more times. This sequence joins TRBV10-1 and TRBJ2-7; 8 bases match TRBD2. The CDR3 length is 15 residues. V lost 3 bases, J lost 6 bases, and 10 bases stayed unmatched. Germline lookup yields CDR1 WNHNN and CDR2 SYGVQD (reference sequence). CDR3 sequence (DNA): TGCGCCAGCAGTGACTCTTTAGGACTAGCTTCCGAGCAGTACTTC. Amino acids: CASSDSLGLASEQYF.

A word on this clonotype: A much bigger clone sits one base away, suggesting this may be a read error. The conserved closing phenylalanine or tryptophan is absent in this CDR3, likely reflecting a read error. J is TRBJ1-1 and V is TRBV7-4; 7 bases map to TRBD1. This CDR3 has 15 residues. V lost 3 bases and J lost 3; bases outside the gene matches: 7. Per germline, CDR1 SGHVT and CDR2 SQSDAQ. The chain's CDR3 is CASSFMTGRYTEAFL. The CDR3 nucleotides are TGTGCCAGCAGCTTTATGACAGGGCGGTACACTGAAGCTTTCCTT.